The 32 T cell receptor beta chains given below trace back to one sample, sequenced in a study of T cell responses to AZD1222 COVID-19 vaccine. TCRdb's table, derived via immunoSEQ multiplex PCR, lists solely in-frame clones and lacks some. The sample yields 150,000 to 200,000 clones, around 88% seen once. The sequencing here drew on peripheral blood, taken on day 0 of AZD1222 vaccination. These receptors were collected from an adult in good health.

The chain has TRBV12-3 or TRBV12-4 and TRBJ2-1, with TRBD2 identical over 8 bases. With 10 bases clipped from V and 6 bases from J, the junction kept 5 bases outside the gene matches. This CDR3 is 12 amino acids long. The CDR3 DNA reads as TGTGCCACCAGAGCGGGAGTCAATGAGCAGTTCTTC. The encoded protein is CATRAGVNEQFF.

This sequence joins TRBV3-1 (or the pseudogene TRBV3-2) and TRBJ2-1, with 8 bases matching TRBD1. The CDR3 extends over 15 amino acids. With V trimmed by 3 bases and J by 6 bases, 7 bases remained unmatched. Germline lookup yields CDR1 LGHDT and CDR2 YNNKEL (reference sequence). The CDR3 protein is CASSHQTGVGNEQFF. The CDR3 DNA reads as TGTGCCAGCAGCCATCAGACAGGGGTGGGCAATGAGCAGTTCTTC.

The chain links TRBV9 to TRBJ2-3; 8 bases are a match to TRBD2. V lost 3 bases to trimming and J lost 0 bases; unmatched junction nucleotides: 9. This CDR3 has 17 amino acids. CDR1 and CDR2 (germline): SGDLS, YYNGEE. The CDR3 reads CASSDPFSGASTDTQYF. CDR3 DNA: TGTGCCAGCAGCGACCCTTTTAGCGGGGCGAGCACAGATACGCAGTATTTT.

This rearrangement joins TRBV20-1 to TRBJ1-6; perhaps TRBD1 as D (5 bases). This CDR3 has 14 residues. V was clipped by 3 bases and J by 2 bases, with 8 bases between them. The germline CDR1 and CDR2 sequences are DFQATT and SNEGSKA (reference sequence). The CDR3 spells CSASGGTYNSPLHF. CDR3 bases: TGCAGTGCTAGTGGGGGTACCTATAATTCACCCCTCCACTTT.

The chain combines TRBV2 with TRBJ2-7; TRBD2 agrees at 8 bases. Germline CDR1 SNHLY, CDR2 FYNNEI. V lost 7 bases and J lost 7; bases outside the gene matches: 9. The CDR3 covers 13 residues. CDR3 in amino acids: CASNGPPGGEQYF. The CDR3 bases are TGTGCCAGCAATGGGCCACCGGGGGGGGAGCAGTACTTC.

This clone appeared once. This chain connects TRBV5-1 to TRBJ2-4, with 9 nucleotides matching TRBD1. V lost 2 bases to trimming and J lost 5 bases; unmatched junction nucleotides: 8. CDR3 length: 16 residues. CDR1 is SGHRS and CDR2 is YFSETQ in the germline V gene. The CDR3 loop reads CASSFGSTGGENIQYF. The CDR3 DNA reads TGCGCCAGCAGCTTCGGGTCGACAGGGGGTGAAAACATTCAGTACTTC. Filled out from reference TRBV5-1 and TRBJ2-4, the complete variable domain reads KAGVTQTPRYLIKTRGQQVTLSCSPISGHRSVSWYQQTPGQGLQFLFEYFSETQRNKGNFPGRFSGRQFSNSRSEMNVSTLELGDSALYLCASSFGSTGGENIQYFGAGTRLSVL.

The chain carries TRBV9 and TRBJ2-1; TRBD2 matches 12 bases. The CDR3 runs 18 residues. V gave up 2 bases and J gave up 3 bases; unmatched junction bases: 9. The germline gives CDR1 SGDLS, CDR2 YYNGEE. The CDR3, as DNA: TGTGCCAGCAGCGTCCGAAAGGGACTAGCGGGCATCTACAATGAGCAGTTCTTC. It yields the protein CASSVRKGLAGIYNEQFF.

The chain joins TRBV3-1 (or the pseudogene TRBV3-2) to TRBJ2-3; D remains unclear. CDR1 and CDR2 (germline): LGHDT, YNNKEL (reference sequence). V was cut by 1 base and J by 2 bases, with 1 base left in between. CDR3 length equals 12 residues. The CDR3 coding sequence is TGTGCCAGCAGCCAAGTCACAGATACGCAGTATTTT. Its protein product is CASSQVTDTQYF.

V usage is TRBV19 and J usage is TRBJ1-1; D gene ambiguous. CDR1 and CDR2 (germline): LNHDA, SQIVND (reference sequence). V lost 5 bases and J lost 1, with 11 bases in between. CDR3 length: 14 amino acids. The CDR3 DNA reads TGTGCCAGTAGTCCAACCGGGAAGAACACTGAAGCTTTCTTT. It encodes CASSPTGKNTEAFF.

As to this clone: At the DNA level, this CDR3 is encoded by other sequences in the same sample as well. The chain uses TRBV28 and TRBJ1-5; D is unclear. This CDR3 comprises 11 residues. Germline-derived CDR1 and CDR2 are MDHEN and SYDVKM. V was pared by 6 bases and J by 4 bases, with 4 bases between. The DNA for the CDR3 is TGTGCCAGCAGCCTAAATCAGCCCCAGCATTTT. Its protein is CASSLNQPQHF.

The rearrangement joins TRBV11-2 to TRBJ2-5; D is unresolved. The CDR3 spans 13 residues. The ends were cut back, 4 bases at V and 3 bases at J, with 9 bases in the middle. The V gene's germline CDR1 is SGHAT and CDR2 FQNNGV. The CDR3 is CASSSEFKETQYF. The DNA for the CDR3 is TGTGCCAGCAGCTCGGAGTTTAAAGAGACCCAGTACTTC.

The CDR3 reads CASSEEVRDYGYTF. The DNA of the CDR3 is TGTGCCAGCAGTGAAGAGGTCAGGGACTATGGCTACACCTTC. V and J are TRBV6-1 and TRBJ1-2, with TRBD1 as a possible D gene (5 bases). Germline V gives CDR1 MNHNS, CDR2 SASEGT. The V end was cut by 1 base, the J end by 3 bases, with 9 bases between. The CDR3 contains 14 residues.

In its sample, this clone was seen once. The V and J genes are TRBV11-2 and TRBJ2-3; D is perhaps TRBD2 (6 bases). V lost 3 bases, J lost 12 bases, and 13 bases lay in between. Per the germline V gene, CDR1 is SGHAT and CDR2 is FQNNGV. This CDR3 region has 12 residues. CDR3 loop: CASSLGGQAQYF. As DNA, the CDR3 is TGTGCCAGCAGCTTGGGAGGACAAGCTCAGTATTTT.

The chain combines TRBV6-5 with TRBJ2-7, with TRBD2 matching 13 bases. This CDR3 is built from 14 residues. Germline V gene data show CDR1 as MNHEY and CDR2 as SVGAGI. The ends lost 6 bases at V and 7 bases at J; junction bases unmatched: 6. The CDR3 here is CASSPLGLAGEQYF. The DNA of the CDR3 is TGTGCCAGCAGCCCCCTGGGACTAGCGGGGGAGCAGTACTTC.

The V gene is TRBV5-1, the J gene TRBJ1-1; unclear D gene. This CDR3 has 14 residues. CDR1 SGHRS and CDR2 YFSETQ come from the germline V gene. The V and J ends lost 4 bases and 2 bases respectively, with 12 bases between them. The CDR3, as DNA: TGCGCCAGCAGCCGGATCGGGTCTAACACTGAAGCTTTCTTT. Translation: CASSRIGSNTEAFF.

The gene calls are TRBV7-9 and TRBJ1-4; D is ambiguous. This CDR3 contains 13 residues. Germline V gives CDR1 SEHNR, CDR2 FQNEAQ (reference sequence). V lost 5 bases and J 2 bases, leaving 6 bases between the germline ends. CDR3 DNA sequence: TGTGCCAGCAGCAGGGCGACTAATGAAAAACTGTTTTTT. Translating gives CASSRATNEKLFF.

This clone was detected once. The chain has TRBV4-1 and TRBJ1-5, with a tentative D call TRBD1 (5 bases). This CDR3 contains 15 residues. V lost 0 bases and J 2 bases, leaving 8 bases between the germline ends. In germline, CDR1 is MGHRA, CDR2 YSYEKL. The CDR3 DNA reads as TGCGCCAGCAGCCAAGAAGGGGTTGGCAATCAGCCCCAGCATTTT. It yields the protein CASSQEGVGNQPQHF.

There are a few counts of this clone. The chain's CDR3 is CASSPTDATIGQPQHF. The CDR3 DNA reads TGCGCCAGCAGCCCGACTGATGCGACGATTGGTCAGCCCCAGCATTTT. The V and J genes are TRBV4-1 and TRBJ1-5; D call uncertain. The CDR3 has 16 residues. Germline V gives CDR1 MGHRA, CDR2 YSYEKL. Trimming took 4 bases from V and 6 from J, leaving 19 bases between them.

This chain connects TRBV6-2 or TRBV6-3 to TRBJ1-1, with a tentative D call TRBD1 (6 bases). Trimming took off 4 bases at V and 1 base at J, with 16 bases between the two ends. The CDR3 spans 16 residues. The germline V gene encodes CDR1 MNHEY and CDR2 SVGEGT. The CDR3 spells CASSSGAIAGNTEAFF. The DNA of the CDR3 is TGTGCCAGCAGTTCGGGGGCGATCGCCGGGAACACTGAAGCTTTCTTT.

The J gene is TRBJ1-2, the V gene TRBV5-1; unclear D gene. The V and J ends lost 1 base and 8 bases respectively, with 15 bases between them. CDR3 length equals 14 residues. Per germline, CDR1 SGHRS and CDR2 YFSETQ. In DNA, the CDR3 is TGCGCCAGCAGCTTGACAGACACCAACGGGGGCTACACCTTC. Translated, it gives CASSLTDTNGGYTF.

The chain has TRBV6-2 or TRBV6-3 and TRBJ2-1, with D possibly TRBD2 on 5 matching bases. CDR1 and CDR2 from the germline V gene are MNHEY and SVGEGT. V lost 5 bases and J 13 bases, leaving 12 bases between the germline ends. The CDR3 has 11 residues. The CDR3 sequence is CASSLHEGQFF. The CDR3 DNA sequence: TGTGCCAGCAGTCTCCACGAGGGACAGTTCTTC.

The chain couples TRBV18 to TRBJ2-1; the D is unclear. This CDR3 comprises 13 residues. V was shortened by 4 bases and J by 5 bases, with 9 bases between the two germline ends. Germline V gene lookup returns CDR1 KGHSH and CDR2 LQKENI. CDR3 DNA sequence: TGTGCCAGCTCACTTAAGGTCAACAATGAGCAGTTCTTC. Translating it yields CASSLKVNNEQFF.

V is TRBV18 and J is TRBJ1-4; no firm D call. Germline loops: CDR1 KGHSH, CDR2 LQKENI. The CDR3 is 14 amino acids. The V and J ends lost 3 bases and 8 bases respectively, with 13 bases between them. The CDR3, as DNA: TGTGCCAGCTCACCTCGACACCTCCCAGAAAAACTGTTTTTT. It encodes CASSPRHLPEKLFF.

The V and J genes are TRBV9 and TRBJ2-2; D gene uncertain. Trimming shortened V by 0 bases and J by 2 bases, and 8 bases separated the two germline ends. The V gene's germline CDR1 is SGDLS and CDR2 YYNGEE. The CDR3 extends over 15 amino acids. DNA for the CDR3: TGTGCCAGCAGCGTAGTTGTCGGAAACACCGGGGAGCTGTTTTTT. This gives the protein CASSVVVGNTGELFF.

The chain joins TRBV27 to TRBJ2-1, with D possibly TRBD2 on 6 matching bases. V was trimmed by 6 bases and J by 4 bases, leaving 16 bases between them. This CDR3 is built from 15 residues. Germline V gives CDR1 MNHEY, CDR2 SMNVEV (reference sequence). CDR3 coding DNA: TGTGCCAGCAGATCCCTGGGGGGACGATACAATGAGCAGTTCTTC. Amino acids: CASRSLGGRYNEQFF.

This clone was picked up a small number of times. This sequence joins TRBV6-5 and TRBJ2-7; D could derive from TRBD1 or TRBD2 (5 bases each). In germline, CDR1 is MNHEY, CDR2 SVGAGI. This CDR3 contains 12 residues. V was clipped by 6 bases and J by 2 bases, with 8 bases between them. The DNA of the CDR3 is TGTGCCAGCAGCGGGACCGCCTACGAGCAGTACTTC. Its protein is CASSGTAYEQYF.

The V gene is TRBV5-6, the J gene TRBJ1-6; tentative D call: TRBD1 (6 bases). Germline CDR1 is SGHDT and CDR2 is YYEEEE. This CDR3 comprises 14 residues. V lost 1 base and J 9 bases, leaving 11 bases between the germline ends. The CDR3 protein is CASSLWGAGSPLHF. CDR3 bases: TGTGCCAGCAGCTTGTGGGGGGCTGGTTCACCCCTCCACTTT.

The gene calls are TRBV6-2 or TRBV6-3 and TRBJ2-1; D possibly matches TRBD1 or TRBD2 (5 bases each). Germline V lookup: CDR1 MNHEY, CDR2 SVGEGT. The CDR3 is 14 residues long. V was trimmed by 6 bases and J by 5 bases, leaving 14 bases between them. The chain's CDR3 is CASRPTGGDNEQFF. DNA of the CDR3: TGTGCCAGCAGGCCTACTGGGGGAGACAATGAGCAGTTCTTC.

This clone was counted between two and nine times. The CDR3 protein is CASPYSGANVLTF. In DNA, the CDR3 is TGTGCCTCCCCGTACTCTGGGGCCAACGTCCTGACTTTC. The V and J genes are TRBV30 and TRBJ2-6; D is undetermined. The CDR3 totals 13 residues. V was shortened by 7 bases and J by 0 bases, with 7 bases between the two germline ends. Germline V gene data show CDR1 as GTSNPN and CDR2 as SVGIG (reference sequence).

The J gene is TRBJ1-2, the V gene TRBV5-6; TRBD1 aligns across 8 bases. The CDR3 spans 15 residues. CDR1 is SGHDT and CDR2 is YYEEEE in the germline V gene. J gave up 2 bases and V 4 bases, and 7 bases lay outside the gene matches. For the CDR3, the DNA is TGTGCCAGCAGCGTACCGGGACAGGCCAACTATGGCTACACCTTC. Its protein is CASSVPGQANYGYTF.

The chain uses TRBV5-6 and TRBJ1-1; TRBD1 agrees at 8 bases. The CDR3 runs to 17 residues. The ends lost 1 base at V and 0 bases at J; junction bases unmatched: 8. The germline V gene encodes CDR1 SGHDT and CDR2 YYEEEE. Written as DNA, the CDR3 is TGTGCCAGCAGCTTGATACAGGGGGTGAGTGTGAACACTGAAGCTTTCTTT. Translating it yields CASSLIQGVSVNTEAFF. Using reference TRBV5-6 and TRBJ1-1 for the parts outside the CDR3, the full variable domain is DAGVTQSPTHLIKTRGQQVTLRCSPKSGHDTVSWYQQALGQGPQFIFQYYEEEERQRGNFPDRFSGHQFPNYSSELNVNALLLGDSALYLCASSLIQGVSVNTEAFFGQGTRLTVV.

The V call is TRBV4-1, the J call TRBJ1-6; D might be TRBD1 (6 bases). V lost 0 bases, J lost 13 bases, and 19 bases lay in between. The length of the CDR3 is 16 residues. Germline-derived CDR1 and CDR2 are MGHRA and YSYEKL. This CDR3 is CASSQDDETGHYPLHF. The CDR3 DNA follows: TGCGCCAGCAGCCAAGACGATGAGACAGGACATTATCCCCTCCACTTT.